This TCR beta chain was sequenced for a study of T cell repertoires in cytomegalovirus infection. Across the study: Public TCR beta signature analysis indicated the presence of both CMV infection and matching HLA type. Regarding the study as a whole: HLA-C-restricted TCR beta clonotypes specific for CMV led the ex vivo response.

TCRdb reprocessed the reads with MiXCR, giving one entry per CDR3 protein. The sample has approximately 250,000 distinct CDR3 sequences; roughly 10% are singletons. From germline, CDR1 is MGHDK and CDR2 SYGVNS. V lost 7 bases to trimming and J lost 5 bases; unmatched junction nucleotides: 15. CDR3 length: 16 amino acids. Many counts were recorded for this clonotype. What it binds is unknown. The source material was PBMCs. The TCR comes from a human donor in good health (CMV status not recorded). Some clones in this sample may be carry-over from other donors' samples. The genes are TRBV25-1 and TRBJ1-1; 8 bases are shared with TRBD1. The CDR3 sequence is CASIGQGLLRGTEAFF. The DNA for the CDR3 is TGTGCCAGCATCGGACAGGGCCTCTTAAGAGGAACTGAAGCTTTCTTT.